This passage covers 23 T cell receptor beta chains from one sample sequenced in a study of OX40 agonist ivuxolimab in advanced cancers. The protocol was immunoSEQ multiplex PCR, while the TCRdb copy is restricted to in-frame clones and leaves out a portion. The sample lists around 30,000 clones, 75% to 95% occurring once. The specimen comprised CD4+ or CD8+ T cells sorted from blood, sampled in a trial of the OX40 agonist ivuxolimab. The receptor set was obtained from an adult with an advanced solid tumor such as melanoma, head and neck, liver or kidney cancer.

The chain links TRBV9 to TRBJ2-1, with 7 bases lining up with TRBD1. Germline CDR1 is SGDLS and CDR2 is YYNGEE. Trimming cost V 0 bases and J 3 bases; bases outside gene matches: 6. The CDR3 has 16 amino acids. CDR3 loop: CASSVEGRGYYNEQFF. CDR3 DNA sequence: TGTGCCAGCAGCGTAGAGGGCAGGGGGTACTACAATGAGCAGTTCTTC.

V is TRBV5-5 and J is TRBJ2-7; TRBD1 aligns across 7 bases. The CDR3 is made up of 15 amino acids. Losses at the gene ends were 2 bases for V and 6 bases for J; bases not matched to a gene: 11. Germline CDR1 reads SGHKS; CDR2 reads YYEKEE (reference sequence). The DNA of the CDR3 is TGTGCCAGCAGCTTAAGTCCAGGGGGACAGATCGAGCAGTACTTC. It yields the protein CASSLSPGGQIEQYF.

The gene calls are TRBV5-6 and TRBJ2-1; no firm D call. The V and J ends lost 4 bases and 1 base respectively, with 9 bases between them. CDR1 and CDR2 (germline): SGHDT, YYEEEE. The CDR3 loop spans 14 amino acids. CDR3 residues: CASSPPESYNEQFF. The CDR3 coding sequence is TGTGCCAGCAGCCCACCAGAGTCCTACAATGAGCAGTTCTTC.

The CDR3: CASSYSTGVTGELFF. The CDR3 region has the DNA TGTGCCAGCAGTTATTCGACAGGGGTCACCGGGGAGCTGTTTTTT. The chain has TRBV6-6 and TRBJ2-2, with 8 bases that match TRBD1. The CDR3 contains 15 residues. Germline CDR1 reads MNHNY; CDR2 reads SVGAGI (reference sequence). The junction had 4 bases not matched to a gene; V was cut back by 3 bases and J by 4 bases.

V usage is TRBV7-9 and J usage is TRBJ1-1; D possibly corresponds to TRBD1 (6 bases). V was trimmed by 1 base and J by 2 bases, leaving 17 bases between them. The V gene's germline CDR1 is SEHNR and CDR2 FQNEAQ (reference sequence). The CDR3 has 17 residues. The CDR3 reads CASSLGPLTGANTEAFF. CDR3 DNA: TGTGCCAGCAGCTTAGGACCCCTGACAGGAGCCAACACTGAAGCTTTCTTT.

The gene calls are TRBV9 and TRBJ1-6; D is unclear. Germline CDR1 reads SGDLS; CDR2 reads YYNGEE. V was trimmed by 6 bases and J by 0 bases, leaving 16 bases between them. This CDR3 region has 17 residues. The DNA for the CDR3 is TGTGCCAGCACCCCAGGCAGTTCCCCCTCCTATAATTCACCCCTCCACTTT. Translating it yields CASTPGSSPSYNSPLHF.

This rearrangement joins TRBV2 to TRBJ2-1; possible D gene TRBD2, 5 bases. The germline V and J ends were trimmed by 7 bases and 5 bases, with 9 bases remaining between them. Germline V gene sequence: CDR1 SNHLY, CDR2 FYNNEI. CDR3 length: 12 residues. CDR3 in DNA: TGTGCCAGCATCGAGGGAAACAATGAGCAGTTCTTC. It is translated as CASIEGNNEQFF.

This clone was counted between two and nine times. V usage is TRBV6-5 and J usage is TRBJ2-6; D not resolved. Germline V gene data show CDR1 as MNHEY and CDR2 as SVGAGI. Trimming removed 2 bases from V and 0 bases from J, with 5 bases in between. The CDR3 spans 15 residues. The DNA for the CDR3 is TGTGCCAGCAGTTACGCAGACTCTGGGGCCAACGTCCTGACTTTC. This encodes CASSYADSGANVLTF.

V and J are TRBV11-2 and TRBJ2-3; D is uncertain. Germline values: CDR1 SGHAT, CDR2 FQNNGV. There are 14 residues in the CDR3. Deletions cut 3 bases from V and 5 bases from J, with 12 bases between. CDR3 amino acids: CASSFHPPLDTQYF. The CDR3 region has the DNA TGTGCCAGCAGCTTCCATCCCCCTCTAGATACGCAGTATTTT.

The rearrangement uses TRBV5-1 and TRBJ1-1; D unresolved. The V and J ends lost 0 bases and 0 bases respectively, with 6 bases between them. This CDR3 region has 14 residues. Germline loops: CDR1 SGHRS, CDR2 YFSETQ. CDR3 residues: CASSLAGMNTEAFF. The CDR3 DNA follows: TGCGCCAGCAGCTTGGCCGGAATGAACACTGAAGCTTTCTTT. The variable domain in full, completed from reference TRBV5-1 and TRBJ1-1, reads KAGVTQTPRYLIKTRGQQVTLSCSPISGHRSVSWYQQTPGQGLQFLFEYFSETQRNKGNFPGRFSGRQFSNSRSEMNVSTLELGDSALYLCASSLAGMNTEAFFGQGTRLTVV.

The chain is built from TRBV9 and TRBJ2-1, with TRBD2 matching over 12 bases. J was trimmed by 0 bases and V by 2 bases; bases with no gene match: 3. CDR1 SGDLS and CDR2 YYNGEE come from the germline V gene. The CDR3 extends over 17 amino acids. CDR3 region: CASSVSSGRASYNEQFF. CDR3 nucleotides: TGTGCCAGCAGCGTTTCTAGCGGGAGGGCCTCCTACAATGAGCAGTTCTTC. Full variable domain (missing parts from reference TRBV9 and TRBJ2-1): DSGVTQTPKHLITATGQRVTLRCSPRSGDLSVYWYQQSLDQGLQFLIQYYNGEERAKGNILERFSAQQFPDLHSELNLSSLELGDSALYFCASSVSSGRASYNEQFFGPGTRLTVL.

The chain employs TRBV9 and TRBJ1-1, with D perhaps matching TRBD1 (6 bases). The CDR3 is 15 amino acids. Trimming shortened V by 5 bases and J by 6 bases, and 20 bases separated the two germline ends. Germline V gives CDR1 SGDLS, CDR2 YYNGEE. For the CDR3, the DNA is TGTGCCAGCAGTGGTAGCGCGGGGGCTGGGGCTGAAGCTTTCTTT. Its translation: CASSGSAGAGAEAFF.

The chain employs TRBV4-2 and TRBJ2-1; D possibly uses TRBD1 or TRBD2 (6 bases each). Per the germline V gene, CDR1 is LGHNA and CDR2 is YNFKEQ. V gave up 4 bases and J gave up 4 bases, with 17 bases separating them. This CDR3 contains 16 residues. The CDR3 sequence: CASSRTIRGPYNEQFF. Written as DNA, the CDR3 is TGTGCCAGCAGCCGGACGATTCGGGGGCCTTACAATGAGCAGTTCTTC.

V is TRBV10-2 and J is TRBJ2-2, with 7 nucleotides matching TRBD2. The CDR3 totals 17 residues. J gave up 7 bases and V 1 base, and 12 bases lay outside the gene matches. Germline lookup yields CDR1 WSHSY and CDR2 SAAADI. This chain's CDR3 is CASSEFVVTSHVGELFF. The CDR3 region has the DNA TGCGCCAGCAGTGAGTTCGTCGTGACTAGCCATGTCGGGGAGCTGTTTTTT.

The chain is built from TRBV5-1 and TRBJ2-7, with D tentatively TRBD1 (5 bases). The CDR3 has 14 amino acids. The germline V gene encodes CDR1 SGHRS and CDR2 YFSETQ. V was clipped by 0 bases and J by 6 bases, with 13 bases between them. In nucleotides, the CDR3 is TGCGCCAGCAGCTTGGATCAGGGTCGGCTCGAGCAGTACTTC. Amino acid sequence: CASSLDQGRLEQYF.

This clone was seen only a few times. The chain has TRBV19 and TRBJ2-2, with 9 bases aligning to TRBD1. The CDR3 spans 17 residues. Unmatched junction bases numbered 12, after V lost 4 bases and J lost 6 bases. Germline V gene sequence: CDR1 LNHDA, CDR2 SQIVND (reference sequence). CDR3 coding DNA: TGTGCCAGTAGTACCGGGACAGGGCCTTTGAGCGCCGGGGAGCTGTTTTTT. Translation gives CASSTGTGPLSAGELFF.

The chain couples TRBV5-1 to TRBJ1-2; 8 bases agree with TRBD1. Unmatched junction bases numbered 12, after V lost 4 bases and J lost 4 bases. CDR3 length equals 16 residues. The germline CDR1 and CDR2 sequences are SGHRS and YFSETQ. The CDR3 DNA follows: TGCGCCAGCAGCCAAACACCGGGACAGGCCATCTATGGCTACACCTTC. Protein product: CASSQTPGQAIYGYTF.

In this sample, this clone turned up a few times. The chain uses TRBV7-9 and TRBJ1-2; no reliable D call. V gave up 5 bases and J gave up 2 bases, with 12 bases separating them. There are 14 residues in the CDR3. In germline, CDR1 is SEHNR, CDR2 FQNEAQ (reference sequence). This CDR3 reads CASSESWANYGYTF. CDR3 DNA: TGTGCCAGCAGCGAGTCTTGGGCAAACTATGGCTACACCTTC.

This chain connects TRBV27 to TRBJ2-1; D unclear. This CDR3 is 14 amino acids long. Per the germline V gene, CDR1 is MNHEY and CDR2 is SMNVEV (reference sequence). Trimming took 0 bases from V and 9 from J, leaving 12 bases between them. The CDR3 coding sequence is TGTGCCAGCAGTTTATCTGGCCCTCTGTCTGAGCAGTTCTTC. Protein sequence: CASSLSGPLSEQFF.

The rearrangement joins TRBV11-3 to TRBJ2-7; D perhaps matches TRBD2 (6 bases). The V gene lost 3 bases and the J gene lost 2 bases, with 8 bases spanning the gap. The germline V gene encodes CDR1 SGHNT and CDR2 YENEEA. This CDR3 has 13 residues. CDR3 sequence: CASSFPGAYEQYF. The CDR3 nucleotides read TGTGCCAGCAGCTTTCCGGGGGCCTACGAGCAGTACTTC.

This chain links TRBV6-5 with TRBJ2-2; D is perhaps TRBD1 (5 bases). The CDR3 runs 15 residues. Germline loops: CDR1 MNHEY, CDR2 SVGAGI. V lost 2 bases, J lost 3 bases, and 10 bases lay in between. CDR3 sequence (DNA): TGTGCCAGCAGTTACGGGGCCAGCTACACCGGGGAGCTGTTTTTT. Translation gives CASSYGASYTGELFF.

J is TRBJ2-7 and V is TRBV13; the D is unclear. V was pared by 5 bases and J by 3 bases, with 14 bases between. Germline loops: CDR1 PRHDT, CDR2 FYEKMQ (reference sequence). The length of the CDR3 is 14 residues. The CDR3 DNA is TGTGCCAGCAGCGGAAGGGCCCGACTCTACGAGCAGTACTTC. Encoded protein: CASSGRARLYEQYF.

V and J are TRBV4-1 and TRBJ2-5, with 7 positions matching TRBD1. CDR1 is MGHRA and CDR2 is YSYEKL in the germline V gene. J lost 4 bases, V lost 2 bases, and 7 bases had no gene match. The CDR3 consists of 15 residues. The CDR3 spells CASSQYNRGIETQYF. In nucleotides, the CDR3 is TGCGCCAGCAGCCAATATAACAGGGGAATAGAGACCCAGTACTTC.